These 28 T cell receptor beta chains came from one sample sequenced in a study of cytomegalovirus exposure and HLA in healthy donors. Both 60 Vbeta primers and 13 Jbeta primers went into the PCR. Only in-frame clones appear in the TCRdb table, and some are missing; sequencing was by immunoSEQ multiplex PCR. The data show 100,000 to 150,000 clones, around four fifths seen once. What was sequenced was PBMCs. All receptors come from a woman in her forties in good health and CMV-seropositive.

This sequence joins TRBV25-1 and TRBJ2-7, with D perhaps TRBD1 (6 bases). Trimming took off 6 bases at V and 4 bases at J, with 10 bases between the two ends. The CDR3 contains 12 residues. Looked up from germline, CDR1 is MGHDK and CDR2 is SYGVNS. The CDR3 DNA sequence: TGTGCCAGCAGAACAGGGTCTTACGAGCAGTACTTC. Translation: CASRTGSYEQYF.

This clone is judged medium-sized (0.01 to 0.1%). The rearrangement joins TRBV5-6 to TRBJ1-1; D may be TRBD1 (6 bases). CDR3 length: 12 amino acids. Germline V gene sequence: CDR1 SGHDT, CDR2 YYEEEE. The germline V and J ends were trimmed by 2 bases and 6 bases, with 8 bases remaining between them. The CDR3 region is CASSFTGPEAFF. The CDR3 DNA reads as TGTGCCAGCAGCTTCACAGGGCCTGAAGCTTTCTTT.

The CDR3 region is CASSLITANTGELFF. CDR3 DNA sequence: TGTGCCAGCAGCTTAATTACAGCGAACACCGGGGAGCTGTTTTTT. The V and J genes are TRBV11-2 and TRBJ2-2; D ambiguous. V dropped 2 bases and J dropped 0 bases, with 7 bases sitting between them. This CDR3 region has 15 residues. Per germline, CDR1 SGHAT and CDR2 FQNNGV.

V and J are TRBV15 and TRBJ1-2; possible D gene TRBD1, 6 bases. The CDR3 totals 14 residues. CDR1 and CDR2 from the germline V gene are LNHNV and YYDKDF (reference sequence). V lost 0 bases and J 8 bases, leaving 13 bases between the germline ends. Here the CDR3 DNA reads TGTGCCACCAGCAGAGAGAGGCAGGGGAGAGGCTACACCTTC. This translates into CATSRERQGRGYTF.

The chain employs TRBV7-9 and TRBJ1-1; D is undetermined. V lost 2 bases and J lost 3, with 7 bases in between. The CDR3 length is 13 residues. CDR1 and CDR2 (germline): SEHNR, FQNEAQ (reference sequence). The CDR3 loop is CASSLSQYTEAFF. The CDR3 nucleotides are TGTGCCAGCAGCTTATCACAGTACACTGAAGCTTTCTTT.

The CDR3 reads CSGVQGRGYEQYF. The CDR3 DNA reads TGCAGCGGGGTACAGGGGCGCGGGTACGAGCAGTACTTC. The genes are TRBV29-1 and TRBJ2-7; 7 bases align to TRBD1. Per the germline V gene, CDR1 is SQVTM and CDR2 is ANQGSEA. Trimming cost V 7 bases and J 4 bases; bases outside gene matches: 10. This CDR3 has 13 amino acids.

The V and J genes are TRBV11-3 and TRBJ2-1; 8 bases line up with TRBD1. V shed 5 bases, J shed 13 bases, and the junction held 10 bases outside the gene matches. The germline CDR1 and CDR2 sequences are SGHNT and YENEEA. The CDR3 extends over 13 amino acids. The CDR3 protein is CASSTRGGQGQFF. Here the CDR3 DNA reads TGTGCCAGCAGCACTAGGGGAGGACAGGGCCAGTTCTTC.

CDR3 sequence (DNA): TGTGCCAGCAGTTCAGGGGCAGATACGCAGTATTTT. Its protein is CASSSGADTQYF. The chain joins TRBV2 to TRBJ2-3; D may be TRBD1 (6 bases). Germline V CDR1 and CDR2: SNHLY, FYNNEI. The length of the CDR3 is 12 residues. Trimming removed 5 bases at V and 4 bases at J, with 7 bases between.

This clone has only a few counts. The chain is built from TRBV28 and TRBJ1-1; a possible D gene is TRBD1 (5 bases). The CDR3 has 12 residues. Germline CDR1 and CDR2: MDHEN and SYDVKM. The ends were cut back, 9 bases at V and 4 bases at J, with 12 bases in the middle. Here the CDR3 DNA reads TGTGCCAGTGGAGGGGAGGCCACTGAAGCTTTCTTT. Its protein product is CASGGEATEAFF.

The chain is built from TRBV5-1 and TRBJ2-1, with TRBD2 matching 10 bases. After removal of 1 base from V and 3 bases from J, the junction contained 4 bases not matched to a gene. Germline lookup yields CDR1 SGHRS and CDR2 YFSETQ. The CDR3 is made up of 16 amino acids. In nucleotides, the CDR3 is TGCGCCAGCAGCTTGAAGGCTAGCGGGAGCTACAATGAGCAGTTCTTC. Protein: CASSLKASGSYNEQFF.

The chain employs TRBV5-6 and TRBJ1-2, with 8 bases aligning to TRBD1. CDR3 length: 15 residues. The germline V gene encodes CDR1 SGHDT and CDR2 YYEEEE. Trimming took 2 bases from V and 6 from J; bases not matched to a gene: 9. CDR3 sequence (DNA): TGTGCCAGCAGCTTCGGACAGGGAGGCAGGAATGGCTACACCTTC. This codes for CASSFGQGGRNGYTF.

The V gene is TRBV11-2, the J gene TRBJ1-3; the D gene is possibly TRBD1 (6 bases). Trimming took off 2 bases at V and 3 bases at J, with 17 bases between the two ends. CDR3 length: 17 residues. Germline V gene data show CDR1 as SGHAT and CDR2 as FQNNGV. The CDR3 is CASSLTLAGGDGNTIYF. In nucleotides, the CDR3 is TGTGCCAGCAGCTTAACCCTTGCGGGGGGCGATGGAAACACCATATATTTT.

The chain carries TRBV6-6 and TRBJ1-5; D unresolved. V was trimmed by 4 bases and J by 5 bases, leaving 6 bases between them. Looked up from germline, CDR1 is MNHNY and CDR2 is SVGAGI (reference sequence). CDR3 length: 12 residues. CDR3 bases: TGTGCCAGCAGTTCCGTCTATCAGCCCCAGCATTTT. Protein: CASSSVYQPQHF.

This clone was picked up one time. The chain uses TRBV5-6 and TRBJ1-2; 7 positions agree with TRBD1. Unmatched junction bases numbered 11, after V lost 3 bases and J lost 6 bases. The CDR3 length is 15 residues. CDR1 is SGHDT, CDR2 YYEEEE, per germline. CDR3 sequence reads: CASSWGWKGADGYTF. The CDR3 DNA reads TGTGCCAGCAGCTGGGGGTGGAAGGGGGCCGATGGCTACACCTTC.

The rearrangement uses TRBV7-2 and TRBJ1-2, with D possibly matching TRBD1 (5 bases). The V and J ends lost 5 bases and 2 bases respectively, with 12 bases between them. The CDR3 has 14 amino acids. CDR1 SGHTA and CDR2 FQGNSA come from the germline V gene. The CDR3 DNA is TGTGCCAGCAGCCTGCGACAGATGAACTATGGCTACACCTTC. Its translation is CASSLRQMNYGYTF.

The rearrangement joins TRBV4-3 to TRBJ1-1; unclear D gene. Per the germline V gene, CDR1 is LGHNA and CDR2 is YSLEER. This CDR3 is 16 amino acids long. The ends were cut back, 3 bases at V and 3 bases at J, with 17 bases in the middle. The CDR3 sequence: CASSQAQTQWDTEAFF. The CDR3, as DNA: TGCGCCAGCAGCCAGGCTCAGACTCAGTGGGACACTGAAGCTTTCTTT.

This rearrangement joins TRBV7-6 to TRBJ1-1; D possibly corresponds to TRBD1 (5 bases). The CDR3 covers 12 residues. In germline, CDR1 is SGHVS, CDR2 FNYEAQ. Deletions cut 5 bases from V and 4 bases from J, with 8 bases between. CDR3 amino acids: CASSGQGTEAFF. CDR3 DNA sequence: TGTGCCAGCAGCGGTCAGGGCACTGAAGCTTTCTTT.

The chain uses TRBV5-6 and TRBJ2-5; a possible D gene is TRBD1 (5 bases). The ends were cut back, 4 bases at V and 5 bases at J, with 21 bases in the middle. The germline V gene has CDR1 SGHDT and CDR2 YYEEEE. The CDR3 is 16 amino acids. The CDR3: CASSPGSYRAAETQYF. CDR3 coding DNA: TGTGCCAGCAGCCCAGGGTCCTACCGGGCAGCCGAGACCCAGTACTTC.

The chain joins TRBV10-3 to TRBJ1-1; TRBD1 is a possible D gene (5 bases). Per the germline V gene, CDR1 is ENHRY and CDR2 is SYGVKD. The CDR3 spans 12 residues. V dropped 9 bases and J dropped 4 bases, with 12 bases sitting between them. This chain's CDR3 is CAIQAFGTEAFF. The DNA for the CDR3 is TGTGCCATACAGGCCTTCGGCACTGAAGCTTTCTTT.

Here the CDR3 DNA reads TGTGCCAGCAGCCCCAGGGCTGGGGCCAACGTCCTGACTTTC. Protein: CASSPRAGANVLTF. This chain joins TRBV7-9 and TRBJ2-6; TRBD1 might be the D (5 bases). CDR1 is SEHNR and CDR2 is FQNEAQ in the germline V gene (reference sequence). There are 14 residues in the CDR3. V shed 5 bases and J shed 2 bases, with 7 bases lying between them.

A remark on this clone: A junction end diverges from the germline sequence, so it may reflect a read error. This chain uses TRBV7-9 with TRBJ2-2; no definite D call. The V gene's germline CDR1 is SEHNR and CDR2 FQNEAQ (reference sequence). CDR3 size: 14 residues. The CDR3 region is CSSSFERSTGELFF. The CDR3, as DNA: TGTTCCAGCAGCTTCGAACGGTCAACCGGGGAGCTGTTTTTT.

The chain uses TRBV13 and TRBJ2-5; D may be TRBD1 (7 bases). The J call may be incorrect, as the DNA end agrees better with TRBJ2-7. Germline lookup yields CDR1 PRHDT and CDR2 FYEKMQ (reference sequence). The CDR3 covers 15 residues. The CDR3 region is CASSSSGRGRYEQYF. The CDR3 DNA follows: TGTGCCAGCAGCTCCTCAGGCAGGGGGAGGTACGAGCAGTACTTC.

This chain joins TRBV30 and TRBJ2-7; 12 bases are a match to TRBD2. The germline CDR1 and CDR2 sequences are GTSNPN and SVGIG (reference sequence). V shed 1 base and J 2 bases; nucleotides not matched to a gene: 6. This CDR3 spans 16 amino acids. CDR3 nucleotide sequence: TGTGCCTGGAGTGGACTAGCGGGAGAGGGGACCTACGAGCAGTACTTC. This gives the protein CAWSGLAGEGTYEQYF.

The chain recombines TRBV19 with TRBJ1-3; 8 positions match TRBD1. The V gene end was trimmed by 6 bases and the J gene end by 2 bases; junction bases not matched to a gene: 3. The CDR3 sequence is 14 residues long. In germline, CDR1 is LNHDA, CDR2 SQIVND (reference sequence). The CDR3 reads CASSTGGTGNTIYF. Written as DNA, the CDR3 is TGTGCCAGTAGCACAGGGGGTACTGGAAACACCATATATTTT.

The chain uses TRBV5-4 and TRBJ1-1; 9 bases line up with TRBD1. This CDR3 comprises 15 residues. Looked up from germline, CDR1 is SGHNT and CDR2 is YYREEE (reference sequence). V lost 4 bases to trimming and J lost 1 base; unmatched junction nucleotides: 5. The chain's CDR3 is CASSKDRGGNTEAFF. The CDR3 DNA follows: TGTGCCAGCAGCAAAGACAGGGGGGGGAACACTGAAGCTTTCTTT.

The rearrangement uses TRBV7-9 and TRBJ1-5; 9 positions match TRBD1. Germline V gene lookup returns CDR1 SEHNR and CDR2 FQNEAQ (reference sequence). After removal of 1 base from V and 3 bases from J, the junction contained 4 bases not matched to a gene. The CDR3 contains 16 residues. CDR3 DNA: TGTGCCAGCAGCTTAGGGGGACAGGGACCCAATCAGCCCCAGCATTTT. Translating it yields CASSLGGQGPNQPQHF. Full variable domain (rest looked up from reference TRBV7-9 and TRBJ1-5): DTGVSQNPRHKITKRGQNVTFRCDPISEHNRLYWYRQTLGQGPEFLTYFQNEAQLEKSRLLSDRFSAERPKGSFSTLEIQRTEQGDSAMYLCASSLGGQGPNQPQHFGDGTRLSIL.

The rearrangement uses TRBV7-2 and TRBJ1-5; D is perhaps TRBD1 (6 bases). The length of the CDR3 is 13 residues. The V and J ends lost 4 bases and 4 bases respectively, with 8 bases between them. From germline, CDR1 is SGHTA and CDR2 FQGNSA. CDR3 nucleotides: TGTGCCAGCAGCTACACAGGGAATCAGCCCCAGCATTTT. Its translation is CASSYTGNQPQHF. Full variable domain (remainder filled in from reference TRBV7-2 and TRBJ1-5): GAGVSQSPSNKVTEKGKDVELRCDPISGHTALYWYRQSLGQGLEFLIYFQGNSAPDKSGLPSDRFSAERTGGSVSTLTIQRTQQEDSAVYLCASSYTGNQPQHFGDGTRLSIL.

This chain links TRBV27 with TRBJ2-7; TRBD2 is a possible D gene (5 bases). Between the trimmed V and J ends, which lost 2 bases and 0 bases, there was a span of 8 bases. Per germline, CDR1 MNHEY and CDR2 SMNVEV (reference sequence). CDR3 size: 14 residues. The CDR3 protein is CASSLGESSYEQYF. The CDR3 bases are TGTGCCAGCAGTTTAGGGGAGAGCTCCTACGAGCAGTACTTC.